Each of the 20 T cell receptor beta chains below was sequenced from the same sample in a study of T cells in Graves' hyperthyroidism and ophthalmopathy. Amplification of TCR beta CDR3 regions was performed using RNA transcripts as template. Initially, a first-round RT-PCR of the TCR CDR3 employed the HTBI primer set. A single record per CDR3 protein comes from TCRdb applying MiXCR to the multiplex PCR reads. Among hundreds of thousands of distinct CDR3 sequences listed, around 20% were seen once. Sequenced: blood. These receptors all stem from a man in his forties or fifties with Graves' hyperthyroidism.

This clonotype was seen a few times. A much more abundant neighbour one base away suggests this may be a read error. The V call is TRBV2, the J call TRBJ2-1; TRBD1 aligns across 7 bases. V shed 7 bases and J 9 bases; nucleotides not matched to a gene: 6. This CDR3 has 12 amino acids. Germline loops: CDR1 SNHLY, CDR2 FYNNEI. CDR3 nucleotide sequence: TGTGCCAGCATAGACAGGGTCCTTGAGCAGTTCTTC. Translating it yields CASIDRVLEQFF.

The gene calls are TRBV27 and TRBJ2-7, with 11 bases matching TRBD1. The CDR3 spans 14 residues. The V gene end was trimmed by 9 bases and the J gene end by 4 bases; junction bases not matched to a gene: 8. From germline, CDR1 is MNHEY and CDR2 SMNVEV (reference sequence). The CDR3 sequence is CASRSGQGAYEQYF. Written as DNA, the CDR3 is TGTGCCAGTCGGTCTGGACAGGGGGCATACGAGCAGTACTTC.

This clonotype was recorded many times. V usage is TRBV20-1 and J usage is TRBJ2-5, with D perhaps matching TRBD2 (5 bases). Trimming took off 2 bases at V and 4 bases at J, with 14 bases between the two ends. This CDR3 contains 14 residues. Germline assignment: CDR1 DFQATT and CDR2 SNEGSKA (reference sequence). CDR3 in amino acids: CSARHLAQGETQYF. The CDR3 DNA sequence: TGCAGTGCTAGACACCTAGCACAAGGAGAGACCCAGTACTTC.

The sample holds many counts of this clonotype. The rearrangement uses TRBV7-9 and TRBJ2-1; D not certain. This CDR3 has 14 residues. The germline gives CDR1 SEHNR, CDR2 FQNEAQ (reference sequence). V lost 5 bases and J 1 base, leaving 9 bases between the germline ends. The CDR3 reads CASSPMASYNEQFF. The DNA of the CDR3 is TGTGCCAGCAGCCCTATGGCGTCCTACAATGAGCAGTTCTTC.

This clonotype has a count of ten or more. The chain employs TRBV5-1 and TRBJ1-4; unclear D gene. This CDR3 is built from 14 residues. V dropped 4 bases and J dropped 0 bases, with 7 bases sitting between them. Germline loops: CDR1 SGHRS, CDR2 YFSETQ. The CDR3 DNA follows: TGCGCCAGCAGCCTTTATACAACTAATGAAAAACTGTTTTTT. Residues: CASSLYTTNEKLFF.

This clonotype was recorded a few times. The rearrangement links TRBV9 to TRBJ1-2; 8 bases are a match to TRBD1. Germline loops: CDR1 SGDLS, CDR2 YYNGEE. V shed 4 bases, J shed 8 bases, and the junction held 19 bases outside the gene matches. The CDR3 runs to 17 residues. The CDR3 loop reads CASSPPPGQEAIGGYTF. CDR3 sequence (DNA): TGTGCCAGCAGCCCCCCCCCGGGACAGGAGGCCATTGGGGGCTACACCTTC.

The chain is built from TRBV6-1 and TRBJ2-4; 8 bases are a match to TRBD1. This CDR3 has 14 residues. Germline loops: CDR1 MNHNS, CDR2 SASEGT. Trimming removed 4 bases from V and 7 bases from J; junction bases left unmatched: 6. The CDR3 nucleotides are TGTGCCAGCAGTGGCGGACAGGGTGCGAACATTCAGTACTTC. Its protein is CASSGGQGANIQYF.

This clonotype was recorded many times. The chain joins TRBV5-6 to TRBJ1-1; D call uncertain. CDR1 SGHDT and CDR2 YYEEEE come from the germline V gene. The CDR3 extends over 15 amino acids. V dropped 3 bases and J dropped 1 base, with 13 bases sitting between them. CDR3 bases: TGTGCCAGCAGCTGGGGTTGGGCCTCGAACACTGAAGCTTTCTTT. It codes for CASSWGWASNTEAFF.

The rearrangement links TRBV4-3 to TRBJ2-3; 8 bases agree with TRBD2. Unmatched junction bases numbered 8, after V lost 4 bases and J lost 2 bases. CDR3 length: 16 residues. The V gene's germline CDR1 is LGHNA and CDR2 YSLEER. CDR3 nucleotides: TGCGCCAGCAGCCCTTACCTAGCGGGCCTCACAGATACGCAGTATTTT. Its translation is CASSPYLAGLTDTQYF.

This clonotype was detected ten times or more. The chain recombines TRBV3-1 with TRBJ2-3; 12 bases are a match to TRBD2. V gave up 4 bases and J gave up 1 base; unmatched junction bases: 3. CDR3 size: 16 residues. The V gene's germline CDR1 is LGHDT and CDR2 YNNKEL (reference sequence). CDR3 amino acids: CASSPSSGGGTDTQYF. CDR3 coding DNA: TGTGCCAGCAGCCCATCTAGCGGGGGGGGCACAGATACGCAGTATTTT.

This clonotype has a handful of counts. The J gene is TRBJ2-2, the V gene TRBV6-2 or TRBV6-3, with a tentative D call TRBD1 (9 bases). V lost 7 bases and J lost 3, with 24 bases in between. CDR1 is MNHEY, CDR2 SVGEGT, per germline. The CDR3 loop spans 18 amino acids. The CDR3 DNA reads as TGTGCCAGCACCTCCGACGGGAGGGGGACAGGGTACACCGGGGAGCTGTTTTTT. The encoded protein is CASTSDGRGTGYTGELFF.

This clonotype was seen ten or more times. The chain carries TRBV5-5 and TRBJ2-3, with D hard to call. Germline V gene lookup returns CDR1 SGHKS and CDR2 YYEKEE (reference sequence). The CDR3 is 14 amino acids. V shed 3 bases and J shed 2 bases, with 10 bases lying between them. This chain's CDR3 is CASSYDPTTDTQYF. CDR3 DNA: TGTGCCAGCAGCTACGATCCCACCACAGATACGCAGTATTTT.

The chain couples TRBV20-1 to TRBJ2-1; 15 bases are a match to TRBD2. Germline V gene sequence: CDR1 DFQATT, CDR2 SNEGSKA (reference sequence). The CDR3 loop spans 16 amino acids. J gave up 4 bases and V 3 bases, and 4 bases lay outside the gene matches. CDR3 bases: TGCAGTGCTAGCGGGACTAGCGGGGGGCTTTACAATGAGCAGTTCTTC. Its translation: CSASGTSGGLYNEQFF.

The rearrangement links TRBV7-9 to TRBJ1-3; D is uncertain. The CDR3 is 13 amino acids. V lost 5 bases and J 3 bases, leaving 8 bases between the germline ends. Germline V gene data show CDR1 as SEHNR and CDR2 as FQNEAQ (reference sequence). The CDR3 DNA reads TGTGCCAGCAGCCCTCAACTTGGAAACACCATATATTTT. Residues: CASSPQLGNTIYF.

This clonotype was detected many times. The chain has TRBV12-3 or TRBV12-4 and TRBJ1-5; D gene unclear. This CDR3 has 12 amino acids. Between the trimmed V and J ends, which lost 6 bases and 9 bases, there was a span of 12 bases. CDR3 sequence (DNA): TGTGCCAGCAGCACTAACAAGCGGCCCCAGCATTTT. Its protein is CASSTNKRPQHF.

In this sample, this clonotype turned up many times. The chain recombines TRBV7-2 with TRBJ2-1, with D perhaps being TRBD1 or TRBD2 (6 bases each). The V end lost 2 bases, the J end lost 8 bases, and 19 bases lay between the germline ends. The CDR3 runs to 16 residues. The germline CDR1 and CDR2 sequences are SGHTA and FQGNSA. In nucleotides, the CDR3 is TGTGCCAGCAGCTTATATGTGGGGGGCTGGGTCTATGAGCAGTTCTTC. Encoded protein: CASSLYVGGWVYEQFF.

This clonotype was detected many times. CDR3 residues: CSAGGLESSYNEQFF. Here the CDR3 DNA reads TGCAGTGCAGGAGGGCTCGAAAGCTCCTACAATGAGCAGTTCTTC. The genes are TRBV20-1 and TRBJ2-1; maybe TRBD2 (6 bases). Germline CDR1 DFQATT, CDR2 SNEGSKA (reference sequence). This CDR3 is built from 15 residues. The V and J ends lost 6 bases and 0 bases respectively, with 15 bases between them.

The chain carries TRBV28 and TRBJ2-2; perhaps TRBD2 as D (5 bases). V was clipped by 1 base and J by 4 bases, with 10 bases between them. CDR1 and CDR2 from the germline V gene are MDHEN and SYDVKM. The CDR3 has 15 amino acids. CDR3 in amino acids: CASSLFRGSTGELFF. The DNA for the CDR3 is TGTGCCAGCAGTTTATTCAGAGGGAGCACCGGGGAGCTGTTTTTT.

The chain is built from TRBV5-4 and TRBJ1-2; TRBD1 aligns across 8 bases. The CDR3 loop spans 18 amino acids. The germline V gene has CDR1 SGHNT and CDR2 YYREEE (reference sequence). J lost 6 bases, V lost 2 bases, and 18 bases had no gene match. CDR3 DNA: TGTGCCAGCAGCTTACTGATTTACGGGACAGGCGAGAGGGATGGCTACACCTTC. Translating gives CASSLLIYGTGERDGYTF.

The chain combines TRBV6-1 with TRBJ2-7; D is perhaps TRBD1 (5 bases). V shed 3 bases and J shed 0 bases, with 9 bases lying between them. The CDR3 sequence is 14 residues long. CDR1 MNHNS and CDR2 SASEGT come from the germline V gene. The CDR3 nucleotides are TGTGCCAGCAGTGACCAGGGTATCTCCTACGAGCAGTACTTC. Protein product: CASSDQGISYEQYF.